Presented here are 15 T cell receptor beta chains from one specimen sequenced in a study of blood T cell repertoires in COVID-19. Profiled with immunoSEQ multiplex PCR; TCRdb holds only in-frame clones, not every one. The sample lists more than 250,000 clones; roughly 85% were seen once. The source material was PBMCs or T cells enriched from blood (not recorded which). The receptors originated from a woman between 35 and 50 years old who had recovered from COVID-19.

This clone appeared once. This sequence joins TRBV9 and TRBJ2-1; D perhaps matches TRBD2 (7 bases). The V end was cut by 7 bases, the J end by 9 bases, with 26 bases between. CDR1 is SGDLS, CDR2 YYNGEE, per germline. CDR3 size: 16 residues. For the CDR3, the DNA is TGTGCCAGCCCCACGCGGGGGCCGCCTCGGGATGGTGAGCAGTTCTTC. Translation: CASPTRGPPRDGEQFF.

The V gene is TRBV25-1, the J gene TRBJ2-7; D is unresolved. This CDR3 has 12 amino acids. Trimming removed 4 bases at V and 0 bases at J, with 4 bases between. From germline, CDR1 is MGHDK and CDR2 SYGVNS. CDR3 sequence reads: CASSVDSYEQYF. The CDR3 DNA follows: TGTGCCAGCAGTGTAGACTCCTACGAGCAGTACTTC.

This chain joins TRBV4-3 and TRBJ1-5; D may be TRBD1 (5 bases). Trimming removed 0 bases at V and 5 bases at J, with 17 bases between. CDR1 and CDR2 from the germline V gene are LGHNA and YSLEER. This CDR3 comprises 17 residues. CDR3 DNA sequence: TGCGCCAGCAGCCAAGATCGATTAGACAGTGCGTATCAGCCCCAGCATTTT. Residues: CASSQDRLDSAYQPQHF.

V gene TRBV11-2 combines with J gene TRBJ2-7; TRBD2 might be the D (6 bases). Trimming took off 1 base at V and 5 bases at J, with 18 bases between the two ends. The CDR3 contains 16 residues. Looked up from germline, CDR1 is SGHAT and CDR2 is FQNNGV. The CDR3 DNA sequence: TGTGCCAGCAGCTTAGGCGGGACCCCGATCGGTCACGAGCAGTACTTC. This sequence encodes CASSLGGTPIGHEQYF.

This sequence joins TRBV5-6 and TRBJ2-5; 8 nucleotides align to TRBD1. The germline gives CDR1 SGHDT, CDR2 YYEEEE. The CDR3 covers 15 residues. V trimming: 3 bases; J trimming: 3 bases; junction bases outside the gene matches: 7. CDR3 loop: CASSSDRGNKETQYF. Here the CDR3 DNA reads TGTGCCAGCAGCTCTGACAGGGGCAATAAAGAGACCCAGTACTTC.

V usage is TRBV20-1 and J usage is TRBJ2-7; D is uncertain. The CDR3 extends over 14 amino acids. CDR1 is DFQATT, CDR2 SNEGSKA, per germline (reference sequence). Trimming took 3 bases from V and 2 from J, leaving 14 bases between them. The CDR3 DNA follows: TGCAGTGCTAGTCCCCCAGATCAACCCTACGAGCAGTACTTC. Amino acids: CSASPPDQPYEQYF.

The chain recombines TRBV27 with TRBJ1-6, with TRBD1 identical over 8 bases. Trimming cost V 5 bases and J 7 bases; bases outside gene matches: 7. From germline, CDR1 is MNHEY and CDR2 SMNVEV (reference sequence). This CDR3 comprises 15 residues. CDR3 protein: CASSLRDRPNSPLHF. CDR3 in DNA: TGTGCCAGCAGTCTGAGGGACAGGCCAAATTCACCCCTCCACTTT.

The V gene is TRBV29-1, the J gene TRBJ2-1, with TRBD2 identical over 10 bases. J gave up 9 bases and V 0 bases, and 5 bases lay outside the gene matches. This CDR3 contains 14 residues. Germline-derived CDR1 and CDR2 are SQVTM and ANQGSEA. The DNA of the CDR3 is TGCAGCGTTGAAGAAGCGGGAGGGCCGGGTGAGCAGTTCTTC. Its translation is CSVEEAGGPGEQFF.

The V call is TRBV19, the J call TRBJ1-3; D not resolved. The germline CDR1 and CDR2 sequences are LNHDA and SQIVND (reference sequence). The V end lost 1 base, the J end lost 2 bases, and 9 bases lay between the germline ends. This CDR3 has 15 residues. The CDR3 DNA follows: TGTGCCAGTAGTATAGTCAAGGCGGCTGGAAACACCATATATTTT. It translates to CASSIVKAAGNTIYF.

This chain links TRBV7-2 with TRBJ1-2, with D perhaps matching TRBD1 (5 bases). The V end lost 5 bases, the J end lost 5 bases, and 18 bases lay between the germline ends. The germline gives CDR1 SGHTA, CDR2 FQGNSA. There are 15 residues in the CDR3. The CDR3 region has the DNA TGTGCCAGCAGCCTCACAAAAGACAGCGCGTATGGCTACACCTTC. Translation: CASSLTKDSAYGYTF.

This clone is a singleton in its sample. The chain combines TRBV7-3 with TRBJ2-7; D possibly corresponds to TRBD2 (7 bases). The V gene's germline CDR1 is SGHTA and CDR2 FQGTGA. V lost 1 base to trimming and J lost 5 bases, with 15 bases between them. The CDR3 consists of 15 residues. The CDR3 DNA reads as TGTGCCAGCAGCTTAATCGGGGGGCCGAAGGACGAGCAGTACTTC. Translating gives CASSLIGGPKDEQYF.

This clone was seen once. The V gene is TRBV28, the J gene TRBJ1-3; D is perhaps TRBD1 (5 bases). The ends were cut back, 8 bases at V and 0 bases at J, with 14 bases in the middle. The CDR3 runs 15 residues. Per germline, CDR1 MDHEN and CDR2 SYDVKM. The CDR3 loop is CASGETVISGNTIYF. The DNA for the CDR3 is TGTGCCAGCGGAGAGACAGTGATCTCTGGAAACACCATATATTTT.

Remarks on this clone: The DNA is omitted, as the CDR3 cannot be located on it reliably, and the CDR3 follows TCRdb's listing. The V gene is TRBV6-8, the J gene TRBJ2-2; the table's D call TRBD2 went unverified against the DNA. CDR1 and CDR2 from the germline V gene are MNHGY and SAAAGT. The CDR3 numbers 23 amino acids, ends counted. The CDR3 region is CASRAAVYLCASSPSGGTGELFF.

This chain links TRBV7-9 with TRBJ2-7; TRBD2 is a possible D gene (6 bases). V was trimmed by 1 base and J by 9 bases, leaving 13 bases between them. Germline V lookup: CDR1 SEHNR, CDR2 FQNEAQ (reference sequence). The CDR3 sequence is 13 residues long. CDR3 coding DNA: TGTGCCAGCAGCTTAGATAAGGGACTGGGGCAGTACTTC. It translates to CASSLDKGLGQYF.

This sequence joins TRBV5-1 and TRBJ2-2; a possible D gene is TRBD1 (5 bases). The CDR3 is 17 amino acids. Germline CDR1 and CDR2: SGHRS and YFSETQ. The V and J ends lost 4 bases and 3 bases respectively, with 19 bases between them. DNA for the CDR3: TGCGCCAGCAGCCAAGCCAGGGCCCTTAGAGACACCGGGGAGCTGTTTTTT. It specifies CASSQARALRDTGELFF.